The rows below give T cell receptor beta chains drawn from one sample of a study of breast tumors, draining lymph nodes, adjacent tissues. Via MiXCR, TCRdb re-called the multiplex PCR reads, giving one row per CDR3 protein. The data hold fewer than 200,000 distinct CDR3 sequences, with about 33% observed a single time. Material for sequencing was axillary lymph node tissue. These receptors all stem from a female donor with breast cancer. Some clones in this sample may be carry-over from other donors' samples. Each CDR3 is given with its conserved first and last residue. D genes are given only for firm matches. Size is stated for part of the rows, as once, few or many counts, or as a class when the clone is expanded.

d_call: TRBD2; v_call: TRBV4-2; j_call: TRBJ2-7; clone_size: many; cdr3_aa: CASSQDRGGKQYF; cdr3_nt: TGTGCCAGCAGCCAAGATCGGGGAGGGAAGCAGTACTTC
d_call: NA; v_call: TRBV10-3; j_call: TRBJ1-2; clone_size: many; cdr3_aa: CAISEGGLNYGYTF; cdr3_nt: TGTGCCATCAGTGAAGGGGGGCTTAACTATGGCTACACCTTC
d_call: NA; v_call: TRBV5-5; j_call: TRBJ1-4; clone_size: many; cdr3_aa: CASSLVDSYNEKLFF; cdr3_nt: TGTGCCAGCAGCTTGGTTGACAGTTATAATGAAAAACTGTTTTTT
d_call: NA; v_call: TRBV20-1; j_call: TRBJ1-1; clone_size: few; cdr3_aa: CSAMTGNTEAFF; cdr3_nt: TGCAGTGCCATGACAGGGAACACTGAAGCTTTCTTT
d_call: TRBD2; v_call: TRBV20-1; j_call: TRBJ2-5; clone_size: many; cdr3_aa: CSARIAGGRETQYF; cdr3_nt: TGCAGTGCCCGAATAGCGGGGGGGCGAGAGACCCAGTACTTC
d_call: TRBD2; v_call: TRBV20-1; j_call: TRBJ2-7; clone_size: many; cdr3_aa: CSARPLAVSSYEQYF; cdr3_nt: TGCAGTGCTAGACCCCTAGCGGTAAGCTCCTACGAGCAGTACTTC
d_call: NA; v_call: TRBV4-1; j_call: TRBJ2-3; clone_size: NA; cdr3_aa: CASSQDRGTDTQYF; cdr3_nt: TGCGCCAGCAGCCAAGATAGGGGCACAGATACGCAGTATTTT
d_call: TRBD1; v_call: TRBV5-4; j_call: TRBJ1-2; clone_size: few; cdr3_aa: CARGTGAGNGYTF; cdr3_nt: TGTGCTAGAGGGACAGGGGCCGGGAATGGCTACACCTTC
d_call: NA; v_call: TRBV24-1; j_call: TRBJ2-5; clone_size: NA; cdr3_aa: CATSDRSDSWTQYF; cdr3_nt: TGTGCCACCAGTGATCGGAGTGATTCGTGGACCCAGTACTTC
d_call: TRBD2; v_call: TRBV12-5; j_call: TRBJ2-2; clone_size: many; cdr3_aa: CASGSESGGYTGELFF; cdr3_nt: TGTGCTAGTGGCTCAGAGAGCGGGGGATACACCGGGGAGCTGTTTTTT
d_call: TRBD1; v_call: TRBV12-3/TRBV12-4; j_call: TRBJ2-7; clone_size: many; cdr3_aa: CASTPGTGSAEQYF; cdr3_nt: TGTGCCAGCACACCCGGGACAGGGTCAGCCGAGCAGTACTTC
d_call: NA; v_call: TRBV12-3/TRBV12-4; j_call: TRBJ2-7; clone_size: NA; cdr3_aa: CASSFALWDEQYF; cdr3_nt: TGTGCCAGCAGTTTCGCCCTCTGGGACGAGCAGTACTTC
d_call: NA; v_call: TRBV29-1; j_call: TRBJ1-1; clone_size: few; cdr3_aa: CSVSSGWGTEAFF; cdr3_nt: TGCAGCGTTTCCTCGGGGTGGGGCACTGAAGCTTTCTTT
d_call: TRBD2; v_call: TRBV27; j_call: TRBJ2-1; clone_size: NA; cdr3_aa: CASSLRLASYNEQFF; cdr3_nt: TGTGCCAGCAGTCTTCGACTAGCGTCGTACAATGAGCAGTTCTTC
d_call: NA; v_call: TRBV3-1; j_call: TRBJ1-2; clone_size: many; cdr3_aa: CASSQGWWDNPYGYTF; cdr3_nt: TGTGCCAGCAGCCAAGGATGGTGGGACAATCCCTATGGCTACACCTTC
d_call: NA; v_call: TRBV6-5; j_call: TRBJ2-7; clone_size: many; cdr3_aa: CASSLLEGYEQYF; cdr3_nt: TGTGCCAGCAGTTTATTAGAAGGCTACGAGCAGTACTTC
d_call: NA; v_call: TRBV7-8; j_call: TRBJ2-3; clone_size: many; cdr3_aa: CASSLEGTTDTQYF; cdr3_nt: TGTGCCAGCAGCCTCGAAGGGACCACAGATACGCAGTATTTT
d_call: NA; v_call: TRBV12-3/TRBV12-4; j_call: TRBJ1-4; clone_size: many; cdr3_aa: CASGSGVGKLFF; cdr3_nt: TGTGCCAGCGGTTCCGGGGTTGGGAAACTGTTTTTT
d_call: NA; v_call: TRBV12-3/TRBV12-4; j_call: TRBJ1-4; clone_size: many; cdr3_aa: CASSFDFINGGEKLFF; cdr3_nt: TGTGCCAGCAGTTTCGATTTCATTAACGGGGGTGAAAAACTGTTTTTT
d_call: TRBD2; v_call: TRBV7-3; j_call: TRBJ2-3; clone_size: many; cdr3_aa: CASSLRGGTDTQYF; cdr3_nt: TGTGCCAGCAGCCTGCGGGGGGGAACAGATACGCAGTATTTT
d_call: TRBD1; v_call: TRBV7-9; j_call: TRBJ1-3; clone_size: NA; cdr3_aa: CASSLTAGGDSGNPIYF; cdr3_nt: TGTGCCAGCAGCTTGACGGCAGGGGGCGATTCTGGAAACCCCATATATTTT
d_call: TRBD1; v_call: TRBV2; j_call: TRBJ1-2; clone_size: many; cdr3_aa: CASTTSGQGVYGYTF; cdr3_nt: TGTGCCAGTACGACGTCGGGACAGGGGGTATATGGCTACACCTTC
d_call: NA; v_call: TRBV7-2; j_call: TRBJ2-3; clone_size: NA; cdr3_aa: CASSLNWGFNTQYF; cdr3_nt: TGTGCCAGCAGCTTAAATTGGGGGTTTAATACGCAGTATTTT
d_call: NA; v_call: TRBV15; j_call: TRBJ1-5; clone_size: many; cdr3_aa: CATSPSRETNQPQHF; cdr3_nt: TGTGCCACCAGCCCCAGCCGGGAGACCAATCAGCCCCAGCATTTT
d_call: NA; v_call: TRBV2; j_call: TRBJ2-6; clone_size: NA; cdr3_aa: CASRATVGTGANVLTF; cdr3_nt: TGTGCCAGCAGGGCGACAGTAGGCACCGGGGCCAACGTCCTGACTTTC
d_call: TRBD1; v_call: TRBV12-3/TRBV12-4; j_call: TRBJ2-5; clone_size: NA; cdr3_aa: CASSLETGNTGETQYF; cdr3_nt: TGTGCCAGCAGTTTGGAGACAGGGAACACCGGGGAGACCCAGTACTTC
d_call: NA; v_call: TRBV28; j_call: TRBJ2-2; clone_size: few; cdr3_aa: CASRLQGESTGELFF; cdr3_nt: TGTGCCAGCAGACTACAGGGAGAGAGCACCGGGGAGCTGTTTTTT
d_call: TRBD1; v_call: TRBV19; j_call: TRBJ2-3; clone_size: many; cdr3_aa: CASSRYRDRGRGTDTQYF; cdr3_nt: TGTGCCAGTAGCAGGTACCGGGACAGGGGGCGCGGTACAGATACGCAGTATTTT
d_call: NA; v_call: TRBV5-6; j_call: TRBJ1-2; clone_size: many; cdr3_aa: CASSLAGTWEGYGYTF; cdr3_nt: TGTGCCAGCAGCTTGGCCGGGACATGGGAGGGCTATGGCTACACCTTC
d_call: TRBD1; v_call: TRBV5-4; j_call: TRBJ2-7; clone_size: many; cdr3_aa: CASSRGTGHYEQYF; cdr3_nt: TGTGCCAGCAGCCGCGGGACAGGGCACTACGAGCAGTACTTC
d_call: NA; v_call: TRBV7-6; j_call: TRBJ2-7; clone_size: many; cdr3_aa: CASSLAVSPSSYEQYF; cdr3_nt: TGTGCCAGCAGCTTAGCCGTGTCACCGAGCTCCTACGAGCAGTACTTC
d_call: NA; v_call: TRBV20-1; j_call: TRBJ2-5; clone_size: many; cdr3_aa: CSALAAGNQETQYF; cdr3_nt: TGCAGTGCCCTGGCGGCAGGGAACCAAGAGACCCAGTACTTC
d_call: NA; v_call: TRBV12-3/TRBV12-4; j_call: TRBJ2-7; clone_size: many; cdr3_aa: CASSPRDFSYEQYF; cdr3_nt: TGTGCCAGCAGTCCGCGGGACTTCAGCTACGAGCAGTACTTC
d_call: NA; v_call: TRBV11-3; j_call: TRBJ2-1; clone_size: NA; cdr3_aa: CASSQIKETEQFF; cdr3_nt: TGTGCCAGCAGCCAGATAAAAGAGACTGAGCAGTTCTTC
d_call: TRBD2; v_call: TRBV29-1; j_call: TRBJ2-7; clone_size: NA; cdr3_aa: CSVGLAGGSEQYF; cdr3_nt: TGCAGCGTAGGTCTAGCGGGAGGATCCGAGCAGTACTTT
d_call: NA; v_call: TRBV7-9; j_call: TRBJ1-2; clone_size: many; cdr3_aa: CASSRGSDYGYTF; cdr3_nt: TGTGCCAGCAGCCGGGGCTCGGACTATGGCTACACCTTC
d_call: TRBD1; v_call: TRBV11-2; j_call: TRBJ1-4; clone_size: NA; cdr3_aa: CASSFRQGGEKLFF; cdr3_nt: TGTGCCAGCAGCTTCCGACAGGGGGGTGAAAAACTGTTTTTT
d_call: TRBD1; v_call: TRBV6-5; j_call: TRBJ1-4; clone_size: many; cdr3_aa: CASSYLGQVNGAEKLFF; cdr3_nt: TGTGCCAGCAGTTACCTGGGACAGGTGAATGGGGCTGAAAAACTGTTTTTT
d_call: NA; v_call: TRBV20-1; j_call: TRBJ2-3; clone_size: many; cdr3_aa: CSARAPGRSSDTQYF; cdr3_nt: TGCAGTGCTAGAGCGCCGGGCAGAAGCTCAGATACGCAGTATTTT
d_call: NA; v_call: TRBV7-8; j_call: TRBJ2-7; clone_size: NA; cdr3_aa: CASSQEKRRDSEQYF; cdr3_nt: TGTGCCAGCAGCCAAGAAAAGCGGAGGGACTCCGAGCAGTACTTC
d_call: NA; v_call: TRBV6-5; j_call: TRBJ1-5; clone_size: many; cdr3_aa: CASSPRPDSNQPQHF; cdr3_nt: TGTGCCAGCAGCCCAAGACCCGATAGCAATCAGCCCCAGCATTTT
d_call: NA; v_call: TRBV5-6; j_call: TRBJ2-7; clone_size: many; cdr3_aa: CASSLEVGLMAGEQYF; cdr3_nt: TGTGCCAGCAGCTTGGAAGTAGGGCTTATGGCGGGGGAGCAGTACTTC
d_call: NA; v_call: TRBV7-9; j_call: TRBJ2-7; clone_size: many; cdr3_aa: CASSGTVSYEQYF; cdr3_nt: TGTGCCAGCAGCGGGACCGTTTCCTACGAGCAGTACTTC